This TCR beta chain was documented in a study of blood T cell repertoires in COVID-19. Profiling relied on immunoSEQ multiplex PCR, and the TCRdb table lists in-frame clones only, not all of them. The sample has under 300,000 clones, about 86% seen once. The table lists this clone with a few counts. The receptor comes from a man between 18 and 35 years old with active or convalescent COVID-19. What was sequenced was peripheral blood.

The CDR3 region is CAWSDTGRGYGYTF. For the CDR3, the DNA is TGTGCCTGGAGTGACACAGGGAGGGGGTATGGCTACACCTTC. The chain links TRBV30 to TRBJ1-2, with a possible D match to TRBD1 (6 bases). V gave up 1 base and J gave up 5 bases, with 14 bases separating them. Germline V gene lookup returns CDR1 GTSNPN and CDR2 SVGIG (reference sequence). The CDR3 contains 14 residues.